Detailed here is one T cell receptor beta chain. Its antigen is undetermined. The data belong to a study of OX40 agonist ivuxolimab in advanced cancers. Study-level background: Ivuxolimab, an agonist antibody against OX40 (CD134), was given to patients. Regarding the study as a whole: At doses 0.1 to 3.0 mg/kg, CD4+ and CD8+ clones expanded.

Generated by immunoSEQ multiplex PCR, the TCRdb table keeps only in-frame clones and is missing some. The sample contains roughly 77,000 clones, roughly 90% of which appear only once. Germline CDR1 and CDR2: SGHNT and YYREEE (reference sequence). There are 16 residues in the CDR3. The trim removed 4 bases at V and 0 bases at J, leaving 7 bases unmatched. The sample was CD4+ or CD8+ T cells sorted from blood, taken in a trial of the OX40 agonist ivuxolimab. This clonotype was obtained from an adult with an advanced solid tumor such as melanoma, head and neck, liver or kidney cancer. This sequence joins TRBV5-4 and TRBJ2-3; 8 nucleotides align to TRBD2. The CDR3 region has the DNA TGTGCCAGCAGCGGGGTGACTAGCGCTAGCACAGATACGCAGTATTTT. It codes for CASSGVTSASTDTQYF.